This is a list of T cell receptor beta chains from one sample in a study of T cell repertoires in cytomegalovirus infection. No antigen has been identified for these receptors. TCRdb re-called the reads with MiXCR, one entry per CDR3 protein. The sample yields roughly 200,000 distinct CDR3 sequences, approximately 40% seen once. Specimen: CD8+ T cells from cultured PBMCs, collected from culture after CMV antigen stimulation. Source of these receptors: a human donor in good health (CMV status not recorded). Some clones in this sample may be carry-over from other donors' samples. CDR3s leave out the opening cysteine and the closing phenylalanine or tryptophan.

V gene	J gene	CDR3 protein
TRBV11-2	TRBJ1-3	ASSLRDRESGNTIY
TRBV7-9	TRBJ2-7	ASRTGMGEQY
TRBV2	TRBJ2-3	ASSETSYLTDTQY
TRBV19	TRBJ2-1	ASTARDSSYNEQF
TRBV11-2	TRBJ2-1	ASSFISGGPGYNEQF
TRBV5-4	TRBJ2-5	ASSLWGLGQETQY
TRBV6-6	TRBJ2-1	ASSYGTSVYNEQF
TRBV7-6	TRBJ1-1	ASSSLGQGAGTEAF
TRBV29-1	TRBJ2-1	SVATSGDNEQF
TRBV9	TRBJ2-7	ASSMGHSYEQY
TRBV7-9	TRBJ2-4	ASSAANRGHNIQY
TRBV11-2	TRBJ1-2	ASSLLAANYGYT
TRBV7-2	TRBJ2-7	ASSLRGQGTREQY
TRBV14	TRBJ2-1	ASSRTVVDEQF
TRBV9	TRBJ2-7	ASSSTPYEQY
TRBV27	TRBJ2-7	ASSSSIGTVSYEQY
TRBV4-1	TRBJ2-7	ASSPTIPGPPHEQY
TRBV10-3	TRBJ1-6	AIRGTDDERRSPLH
TRBV28	TRBJ2-7	ASSPGEGSEQY
TRBV20-1	TRBJ1-5	SARDSRDRGQPQH
TRBV7-3	TRBJ2-1	ASSLTLISNEQF
TRBV7-4	TRBJ2-4	ASSSGSPMAKNIQY
TRBV27	TRBJ2-1	ASKEGGLNSDEQF
TRBV12-3/TRBV12-4	TRBJ1-3	ASSLGTFSGNTIY
TRBV9	TRBJ2-1	ASSRGTSGASSYNEQF
TRBV7-2	TRBJ1-2	ASSPFSGPLDGYT
TRBV7-3	TRBJ2-7	ASSSGTFAYEQY
TRBV12-3/TRBV12-4	TRBJ1-1	ASSLAEEAF
TRBV6-6	TRBJ1-1	ASSYRSTEAF
TRBV6-1	TRBJ2-1	ASSEGVSYNEQF
TRBV7-2	TRBJ2-7	ASSLDLGDEQY
TRBV7-2	TRBJ2-3	ASSFDSGSTDTQY
TRBV7-8	TRBJ2-3	ASSSLAGTTTDTQY
TRBV5-4	TRBJ1-4	ASSPTTNEKLF
TRBV7-9	TRBJ2-5	ASSSRLRGLETQY
TRBV7-9	TRBJ2-3	ASTLGGLAGVTDTQY